The source of this T cell receptor (beta chain) is a study of OX40 agonist ivuxolimab in advanced cancers. About the research overall: Earlier treatment with anti-PD-1, anti-PD-L1 or anti-CTLA-4 was permitted, and under 50% had received some. Three patients, one with hepatocellular carcinoma and two with cutaneous melanoma, responded partially.

The repertoire was sequenced with immunoSEQ multiplex PCR; TCRdb's copy has only in-frame clones and lacks some. The table includes roughly 14,000 clones, about four fifths detected once. After removal of 2 bases from V and 5 bases from J, the junction contained 5 bases not matched to a gene. Germline V gene sequence: CDR1 MNHEY, CDR2 SMNVEV (reference sequence). The CDR3 consists of 14 residues. V usage is TRBV27 and J usage is TRBJ1-2; 7 nucleotides align to TRBD1. The source of this sequence is an adult with an advanced solid tumor such as melanoma, head and neck, liver or kidney cancer. Specimen: CD4+ or CD8+ T cells sorted from blood, collected in a trial of the OX40 agonist ivuxolimab. The CDR3 DNA follows: TGTGCCAGCAGTTTAAGCCAGGGGGGTTATGGCTACACCTTC. This codes for CASSLSQGGYGYTF.